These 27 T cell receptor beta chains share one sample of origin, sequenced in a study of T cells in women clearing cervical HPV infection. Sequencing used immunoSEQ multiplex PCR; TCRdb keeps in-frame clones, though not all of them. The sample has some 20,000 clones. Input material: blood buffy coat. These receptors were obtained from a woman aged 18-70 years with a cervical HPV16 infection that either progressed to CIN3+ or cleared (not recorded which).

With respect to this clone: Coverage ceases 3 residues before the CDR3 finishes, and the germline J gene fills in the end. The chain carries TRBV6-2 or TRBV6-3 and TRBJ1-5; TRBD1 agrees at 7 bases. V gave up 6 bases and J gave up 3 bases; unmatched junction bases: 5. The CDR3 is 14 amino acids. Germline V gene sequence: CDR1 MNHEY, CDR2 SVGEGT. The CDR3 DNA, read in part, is TGTGCCAGCAGCCAACAGGGGACCAATCAGCCC. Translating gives CASSQQGTNQP. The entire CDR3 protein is CASSQQGTNQPQHF.

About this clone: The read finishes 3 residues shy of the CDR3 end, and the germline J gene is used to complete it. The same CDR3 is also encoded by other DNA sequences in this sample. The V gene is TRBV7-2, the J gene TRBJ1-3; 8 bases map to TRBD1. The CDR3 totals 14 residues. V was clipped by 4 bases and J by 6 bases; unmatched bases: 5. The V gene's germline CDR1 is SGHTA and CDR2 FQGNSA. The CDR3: CASSWTGWENTIYF. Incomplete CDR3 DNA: TGTGCCAGCAGCTGGACAGGGTGGGAAAACACC.

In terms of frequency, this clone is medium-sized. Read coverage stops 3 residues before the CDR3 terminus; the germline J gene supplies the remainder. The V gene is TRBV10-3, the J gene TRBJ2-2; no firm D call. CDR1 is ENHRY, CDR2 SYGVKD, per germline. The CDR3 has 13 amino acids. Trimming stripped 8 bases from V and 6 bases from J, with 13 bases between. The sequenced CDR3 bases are TGTGCCATCGGGCCCAAAACTGCCGGGGAG. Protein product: CAIGPKTAGE. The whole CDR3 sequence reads CAIGPKTAGELFF.

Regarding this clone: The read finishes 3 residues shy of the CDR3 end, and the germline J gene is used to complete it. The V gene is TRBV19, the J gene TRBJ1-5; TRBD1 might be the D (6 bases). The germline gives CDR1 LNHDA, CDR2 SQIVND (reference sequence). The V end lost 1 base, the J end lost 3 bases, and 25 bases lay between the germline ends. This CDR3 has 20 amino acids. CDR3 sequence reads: CASSIAPSPRQAGFNQPQHF. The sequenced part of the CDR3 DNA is TGTGCCAGTAGTATAGCCCCCTCCCCCCGACAGGCAGGGTTCAATCAGCCC. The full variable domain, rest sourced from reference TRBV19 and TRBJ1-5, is DGGITQSPKYLFRKEGQNVTLSCEQNLNHDAMYWYRQDPGQGLRLIYYSQIVNDFQKGDIAEGYSVSREKKESFPLTVTSAQKNPTAFYLCASSIAPSPRQAGFNQPQHFGDGTRLSIL.

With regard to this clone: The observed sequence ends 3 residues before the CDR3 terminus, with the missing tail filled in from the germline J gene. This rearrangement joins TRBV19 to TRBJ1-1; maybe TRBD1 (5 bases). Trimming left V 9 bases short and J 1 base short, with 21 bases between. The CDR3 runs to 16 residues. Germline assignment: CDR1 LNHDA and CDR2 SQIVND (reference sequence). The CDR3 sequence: CARYARQGGENTEAFF. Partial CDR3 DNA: TGTGCCAGATATGCTCGGCAGGGTGGAGAGAACACTGAA.

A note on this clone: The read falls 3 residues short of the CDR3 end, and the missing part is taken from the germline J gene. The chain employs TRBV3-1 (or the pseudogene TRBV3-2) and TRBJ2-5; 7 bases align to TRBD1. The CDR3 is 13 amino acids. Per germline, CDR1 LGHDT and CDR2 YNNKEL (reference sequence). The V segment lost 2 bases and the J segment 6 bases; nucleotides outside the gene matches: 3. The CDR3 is CASSQRDSQTQYF. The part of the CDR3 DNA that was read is TGTGCCAGCAGCCAACGGGACAGTCAGACC.

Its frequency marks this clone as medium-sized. Incomplete CDR3 DNA: TGTGCCTGGAGTGCGGGACTTACCGGGACAGGGATTACAGATACG. As protein: CAWSAGLTGTGITDT. The whole CDR3 is CAWSAGLTGTGITDTQYF. This sequence joins TRBV30 and TRBJ2-3; the match to TRBD1 covers 9 bases. The CDR3 end falls 3 residues outside the read, so it is completed with the germline J gene. This CDR3 has 18 amino acids. Trimming took 1 base from V and 3 from J; bases not matched to a gene: 14. Germline CDR1 GTSNPN, CDR2 SVGIG (reference sequence).

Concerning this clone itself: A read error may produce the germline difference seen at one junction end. Incomplete CDR3 DNA: TGCGCCAGCAGCCAAGAAAGACAGGTGCCCCAAGAGACG. Its protein product is CASSQERQVPQET. In full, the CDR3 reads CASSQERQVPQETQYF. The rearrangement joins TRBV4-2 to TRBJ2-3, with D possibly TRBD1 on 6 matching bases. The CDR3 end falls 3 residues outside the read, so it is completed with the germline J gene. Germline CDR1 reads LGHNA; CDR2 reads YNFKEQ. The CDR3 extends over 16 amino acids.

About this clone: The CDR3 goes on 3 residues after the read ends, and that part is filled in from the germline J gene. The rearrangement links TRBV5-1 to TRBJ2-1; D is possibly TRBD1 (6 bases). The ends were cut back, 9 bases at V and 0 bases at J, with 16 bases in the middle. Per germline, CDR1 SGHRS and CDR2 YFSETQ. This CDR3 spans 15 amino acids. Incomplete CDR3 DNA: TGCGCCACCCAGATACAGGGTGGCTCCTACAATGAG. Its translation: CATQIQGGSYNE. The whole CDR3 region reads CATQIQGGSYNEQFF.

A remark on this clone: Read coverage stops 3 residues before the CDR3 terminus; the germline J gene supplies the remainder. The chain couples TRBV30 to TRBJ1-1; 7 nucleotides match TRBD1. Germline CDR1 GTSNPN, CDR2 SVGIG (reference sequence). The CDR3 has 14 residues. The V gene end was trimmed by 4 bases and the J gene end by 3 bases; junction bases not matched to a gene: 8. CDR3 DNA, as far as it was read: TGTGCCTGGACCGAGGGACAGTTGTACACTGAA. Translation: CAWTEGQLYTE. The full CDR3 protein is CAWTEGQLYTEAFF.

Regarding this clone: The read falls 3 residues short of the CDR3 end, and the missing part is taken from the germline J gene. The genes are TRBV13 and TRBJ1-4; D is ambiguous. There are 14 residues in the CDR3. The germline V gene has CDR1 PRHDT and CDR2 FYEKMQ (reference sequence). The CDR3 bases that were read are TGTGCCAGCAGCTTTGGGCGGGATAATTCACCA. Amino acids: CASSFGRDNSP. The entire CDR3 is CASSFGRDNSPLFF. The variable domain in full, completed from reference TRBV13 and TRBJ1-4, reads AAGVIQSPRHLIKEKRETATLKCYPIPRHDTVYWYQQGPGQDPQFLISFYEKMQSDKGSIPDRFSAQQFSDYHSELNMSSLELGDSALYFCASSFGRDNSPLFFGSGTQLSVL.

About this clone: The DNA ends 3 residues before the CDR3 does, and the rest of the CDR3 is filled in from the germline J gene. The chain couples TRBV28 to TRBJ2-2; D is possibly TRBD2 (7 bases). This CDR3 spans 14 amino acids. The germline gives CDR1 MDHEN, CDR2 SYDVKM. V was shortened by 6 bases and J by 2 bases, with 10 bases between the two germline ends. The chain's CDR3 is CASRRGANTGELFF. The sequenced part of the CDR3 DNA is TGTGCCAGCAGACGGGGGGCTAACACCGGGGAG.

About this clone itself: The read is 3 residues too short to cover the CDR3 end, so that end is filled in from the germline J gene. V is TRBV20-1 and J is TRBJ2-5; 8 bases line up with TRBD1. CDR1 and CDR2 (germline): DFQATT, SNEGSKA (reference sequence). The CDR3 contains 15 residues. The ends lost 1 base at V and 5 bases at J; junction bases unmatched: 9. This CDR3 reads CSARAPTGVGETQYF. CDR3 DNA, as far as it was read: TGCAGTGCTAGAGCCCCGACAGGGGTTGGGGAGACC.

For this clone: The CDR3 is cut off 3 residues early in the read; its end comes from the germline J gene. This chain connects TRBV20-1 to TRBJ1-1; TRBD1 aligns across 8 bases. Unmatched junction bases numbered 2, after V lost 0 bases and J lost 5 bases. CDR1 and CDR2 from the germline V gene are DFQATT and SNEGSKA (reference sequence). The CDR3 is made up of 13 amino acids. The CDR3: CSAREDRVTEAFF. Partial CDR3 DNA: TGCAGTGCTAGAGAGGACAGGGTGACTGAA.

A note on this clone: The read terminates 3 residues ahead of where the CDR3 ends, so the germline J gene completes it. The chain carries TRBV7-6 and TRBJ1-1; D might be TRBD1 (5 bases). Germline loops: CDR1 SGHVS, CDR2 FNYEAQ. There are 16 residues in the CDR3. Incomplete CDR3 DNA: TGTGCCAGCAGCCCAAAGGGCGGGGGGTCCAAAAACATT. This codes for CASSPKGGGSKNI. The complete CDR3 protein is CASSPKGGGSKNIAFF.

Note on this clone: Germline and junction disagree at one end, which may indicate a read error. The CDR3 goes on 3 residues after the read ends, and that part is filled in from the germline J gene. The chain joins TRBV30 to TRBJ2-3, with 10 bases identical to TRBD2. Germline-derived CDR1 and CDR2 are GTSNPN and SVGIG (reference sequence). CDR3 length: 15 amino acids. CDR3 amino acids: CAGSELAGDTDTQYF. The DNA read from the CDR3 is TGTGCCGGGAGCGAGCTAGCGGGGGACACAGATACG. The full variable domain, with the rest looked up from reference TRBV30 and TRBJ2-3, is SQTIHQWPATLVQPVGSPLSLECTVEGTSNPNLYWYRQAAGRGLQLLFYSVGIGQISSEVPQNLSASRPQDRQFILSSKKLLLSDSGFYLCAGSELAGDTDTQYFGPGTRLTVL.

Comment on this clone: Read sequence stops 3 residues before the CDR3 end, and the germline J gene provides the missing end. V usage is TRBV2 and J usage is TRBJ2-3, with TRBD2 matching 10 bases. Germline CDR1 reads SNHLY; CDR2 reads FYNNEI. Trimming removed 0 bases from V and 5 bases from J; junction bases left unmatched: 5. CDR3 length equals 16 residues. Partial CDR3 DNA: TGTGCCAGCAGTGAAGCACTAGCGGGGCCGGGAGATACG. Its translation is CASSEALAGPGDT. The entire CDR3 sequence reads CASSEALAGPGDTQYF.

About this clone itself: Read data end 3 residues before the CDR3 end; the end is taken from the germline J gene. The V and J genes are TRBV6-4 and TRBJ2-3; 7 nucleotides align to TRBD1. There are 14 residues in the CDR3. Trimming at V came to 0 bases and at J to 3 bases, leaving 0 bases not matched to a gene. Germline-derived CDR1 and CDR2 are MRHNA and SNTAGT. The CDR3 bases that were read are TGTGCCAGCAGTGACTCGACAGGGACAGATACG. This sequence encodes CASSDSTGTDT. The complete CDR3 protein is CASSDSTGTDTQYF.

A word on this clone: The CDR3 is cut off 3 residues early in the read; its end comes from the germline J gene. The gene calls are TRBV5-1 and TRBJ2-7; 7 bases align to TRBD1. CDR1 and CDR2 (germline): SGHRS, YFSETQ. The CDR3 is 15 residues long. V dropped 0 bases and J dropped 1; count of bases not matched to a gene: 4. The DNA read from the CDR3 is TGCGCCAGCAGCTTGGCGGCAGGGGGATCCTACGAG. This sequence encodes CASSLAAGGSYE. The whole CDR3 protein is CASSLAAGGSYEQYF.

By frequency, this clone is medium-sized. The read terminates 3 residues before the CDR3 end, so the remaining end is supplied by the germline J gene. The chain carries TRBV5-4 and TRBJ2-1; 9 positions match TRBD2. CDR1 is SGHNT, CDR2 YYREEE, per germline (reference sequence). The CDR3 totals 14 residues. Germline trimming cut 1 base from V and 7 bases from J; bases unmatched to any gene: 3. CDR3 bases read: TGTGCCAGCAGCTTGCGCGGGGGGGCAAATGAG. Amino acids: CASSLRGGANE. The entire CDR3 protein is CASSLRGGANEQFF.

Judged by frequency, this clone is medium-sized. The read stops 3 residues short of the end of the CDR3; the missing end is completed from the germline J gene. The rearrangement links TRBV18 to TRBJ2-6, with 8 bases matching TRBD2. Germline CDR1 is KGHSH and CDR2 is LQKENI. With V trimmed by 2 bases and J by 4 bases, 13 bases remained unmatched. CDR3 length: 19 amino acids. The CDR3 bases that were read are TGTGCCAGCTCACCATCCGTTAGTAGCGGGGTTGCGGGGGCCAACGTC. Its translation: CASSPSVSSGVAGANV. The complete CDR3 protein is CASSPSVSSGVAGANVLTF. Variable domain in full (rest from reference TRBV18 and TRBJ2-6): NAGVMQNPRHLVRRRGQEARLRCSPMKGHSHVYWYRQLPEEGLKFMVYLQKENIIDESGMPKERFSAEFPKEGPSILRIQQVVRGDSAAYFCASSPSVSSGVAGANVLTFGAGSRLTVL.

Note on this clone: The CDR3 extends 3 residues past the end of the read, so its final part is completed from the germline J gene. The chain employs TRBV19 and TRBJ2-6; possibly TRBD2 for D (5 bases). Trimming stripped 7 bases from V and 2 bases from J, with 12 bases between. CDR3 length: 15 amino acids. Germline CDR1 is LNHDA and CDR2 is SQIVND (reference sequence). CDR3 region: CASNSVGAGANVLTF. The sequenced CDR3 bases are TGTGCCAGTAATAGCGTAGGTGCTGGGGCCAACGTC. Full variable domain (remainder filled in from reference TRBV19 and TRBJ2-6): DGGITQSPKYLFRKEGQNVTLSCEQNLNHDAMYWYRQDPGQGLRLIYYSQIVNDFQKGDIAEGYSVSREKKESFPLTVTSAQKNPTAFYLCASNSVGAGANVLTFGAGSRLTVL.

CDR3 in amino acids: CASSTGTGNNSPLHF. The CDR3 bases that were read are TGTGCCAGCAGCACCGGGACAGGGAACAATTCACCC. The rearrangement links TRBV28 to TRBJ1-6; 9 bases agree with TRBD1. The CDR3 extends 3 residues past the end of the read, so its final part is completed from the germline J gene. The CDR3 has 15 residues. The V and J ends lost 6 bases and 7 bases, in that order; junction bases with no gene match: 7. CDR1 is MDHEN, CDR2 SYDVKM, per germline.

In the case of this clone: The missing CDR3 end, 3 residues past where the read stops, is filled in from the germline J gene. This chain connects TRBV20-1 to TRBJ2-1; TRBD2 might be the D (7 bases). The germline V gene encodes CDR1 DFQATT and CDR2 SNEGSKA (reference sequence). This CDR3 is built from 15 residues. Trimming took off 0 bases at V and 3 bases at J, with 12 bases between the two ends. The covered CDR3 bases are TGCAGTGCTAGAGATGGAGGGGGGGTCTACAATGAG. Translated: CSARDGGGVYNE. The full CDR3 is CSARDGGGVYNEQFF.

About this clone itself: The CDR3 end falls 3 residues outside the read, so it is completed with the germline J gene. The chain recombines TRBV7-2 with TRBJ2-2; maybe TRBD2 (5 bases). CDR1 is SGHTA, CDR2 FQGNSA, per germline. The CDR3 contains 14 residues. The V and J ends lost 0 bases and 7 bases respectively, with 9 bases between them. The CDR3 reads CASSLALAGGELFF. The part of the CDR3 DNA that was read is TGTGCCAGCAGCTTAGCGCTTGCGGGCGGGGAG.

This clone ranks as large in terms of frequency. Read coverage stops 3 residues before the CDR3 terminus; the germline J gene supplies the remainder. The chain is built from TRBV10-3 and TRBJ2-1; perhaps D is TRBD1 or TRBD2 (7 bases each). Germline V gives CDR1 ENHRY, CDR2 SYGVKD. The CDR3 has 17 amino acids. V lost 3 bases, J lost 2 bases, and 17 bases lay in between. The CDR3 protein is CAISDSQGGGAYNEQFF. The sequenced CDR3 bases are TGTGCCATCAGTGATTCCCAGGGAGGGGGCGCCTACAATGAG.

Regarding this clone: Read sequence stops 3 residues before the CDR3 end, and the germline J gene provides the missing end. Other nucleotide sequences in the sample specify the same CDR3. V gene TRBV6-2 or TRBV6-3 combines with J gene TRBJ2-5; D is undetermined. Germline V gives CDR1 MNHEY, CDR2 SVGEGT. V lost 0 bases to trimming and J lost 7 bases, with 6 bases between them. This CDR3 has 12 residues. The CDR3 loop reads CASSYSTGTQYF. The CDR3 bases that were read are TGTGCCAGCAGTTACTCGACGGGGACC.